The 13 T cell receptor beta chains presented below share a single source sample, sequenced in a study of T cell repertoires in cytomegalovirus infection. MiXCR was run by TCRdb on the reads, yielding one entry per CDR3 protein. The repertoire holds around 800,000 distinct CDR3 sequences, with about 31% as singletons. Their antigens are not known. Sequencing used cultured CD8+ T cells from PBMCs, obtained from culture after CMV antigen stimulation. These receptors were taken from a human donor in good health (CMV status not recorded). Some clones in this sample may be carry-over from other donors' samples.

This clonotype was picked up a small number of times. This rearrangement joins TRBV6-6 to TRBJ1-2; D unresolved. Per the germline V gene, CDR1 is MNHNY and CDR2 is SVGAGI (reference sequence). This CDR3 has 12 amino acids. Trimming took 2 bases from V and 8 from J, leaving 9 bases between them. This chain's CDR3 is CASSYGEGGYTF. The CDR3 DNA sequence: TGTGCCAGCAGTTACGGGGAAGGGGGCTACACCTTC.

The rearrangement links TRBV11-2 to TRBJ2-1, with TRBD2 matching over 8 bases. The length of the CDR3 is 16 residues. Trimming removed 3 bases from V and 3 bases from J; junction bases left unmatched: 7. In germline, CDR1 is SGHAT, CDR2 FQNNGV. As DNA, the CDR3 is TGTGCCAGCAGCTTCCTACCGGGGGGGAGCTACAATGAGCAGTTCTTC. Protein product: CASSFLPGGSYNEQFF.

The CDR3 spells CASSERGGGASYEQFF. As DNA, the CDR3 is TGTGCCAGCAGTGAGAGGGGCGGGGGCGCTTCGTATGAGCAGTTCTTC. The gene calls are TRBV2 and TRBJ2-1; D might be TRBD2 (7 bases). Germline CDR1 reads SNHLY; CDR2 reads FYNNEI. The germline V and J ends were trimmed by 3 bases and 8 bases, with 20 bases remaining between them. The CDR3 has 16 amino acids.

Written as DNA, the CDR3 is TGTGCCATCAGTGAGTACCGACAAACGACCGAGACAGGGTCCTACAATGAGCAGTTCTTC. It codes for CAISEYRQTTETGSYNEQFF. The V call is TRBV10-3, the J call TRBJ2-1; 7 positions agree with TRBD1. V lost 1 base to trimming and J lost 1 base; unmatched junction nucleotides: 16. The CDR3 is made up of 20 amino acids. Per the germline V gene, CDR1 is ENHRY and CDR2 is SYGVKD.

Only one count was recorded for this clonotype. Relative to the germline gene, one junction end is altered; a read error may explain this. The chain has TRBV7-6 and TRBJ2-5, with D hard to call. Germline CDR1 SGHVS, CDR2 FNYEAQ. The length of the CDR3 is 14 residues. CDR3 in DNA: TGTGTCAGCAGCCCCGAAGGGCCCCAAGAGACCCAGTACTTC. As protein: CVSSPEGPQETQYF.

This chain links TRBV15 with TRBJ1-3; unclear D gene. Germline V lookup: CDR1 LNHNV, CDR2 YYDKDF (reference sequence). V lost 6 bases and J 0 bases, leaving 12 bases between the germline ends. CDR3 size: 15 residues. CDR3 residues: CATRETEDSGNTIYF. The CDR3 nucleotides are TGTGCCACCAGAGAGACCGAAGACTCTGGAAACACCATATATTTT.

This clonotype was detected many times. The chain uses TRBV6-2 or TRBV6-3 and TRBJ1-2; 8 nucleotides match TRBD1. Per the germline V gene, CDR1 is MNHEY and CDR2 is SVGEGT. V shed 4 bases and J 4 bases; nucleotides not matched to a gene: 2. This CDR3 has 13 amino acids. The CDR3 sequence: CASSWQGAYGYTF. CDR3 in DNA: TGTGCCAGCAGTTGGCAGGGGGCCTATGGCTACACCTTC.

This clonotype was recorded many times. V usage is TRBV7-8 and J usage is TRBJ2-1, with TRBD2 identical over 9 bases. V lost 6 bases, J lost 4 bases, and 7 bases stayed unmatched. CDR3 length: 15 amino acids. From germline, CDR1 is SGHVS and CDR2 FQNEAQ. The CDR3 sequence: CASSQTSGIYNEQFF. CDR3 sequence (DNA): TGTGCCAGCAGTCAGACTAGCGGAATATACAATGAGCAGTTCTTC.

This clonotype has only a few counts. The genes are TRBV6-5 and TRBJ1-1; unclear D gene. V lost 0 bases, J lost 1 base, and 12 bases lay in between. The CDR3 runs to 16 residues. The germline V gene has CDR1 MNHEY and CDR2 SVGAGI. In DNA, the CDR3 is TGTGCCAGCAGTTACTCGGTTAACACCCGGAACACTGAAGCTTTCTTT. Protein product: CASSYSVNTRNTEAFF.

The table lists this clonotype with a few counts. V usage is TRBV7-9 and J usage is TRBJ2-6; D unclear. The germline gives CDR1 SEHNR, CDR2 FQNEAQ (reference sequence). CDR3 size: 18 residues. Trimming pared 5 bases from V and 0 bases from J, leaving 17 bases between. The CDR3 spells CASSQVGRASSGANVLTF. The DNA for the CDR3 is TGTGCCAGCAGCCAGGTTGGTAGGGCTAGCTCTGGGGCCAACGTCCTGACTTTC.

The chain joins TRBV19 to TRBJ1-1; a weak D match, TRBD1 (5 bases). This CDR3 is 15 amino acids long. From germline, CDR1 is LNHDA and CDR2 SQIVND (reference sequence). Between the trimmed V and J ends, which lost 1 base and 0 bases, there was a span of 9 bases. The CDR3 is CASSIGPGMNTEAFF. The DNA for the CDR3 is TGTGCCAGTAGTATAGGCCCAGGGATGAACACTGAAGCTTTCTTT.

V usage is TRBV12-3 or TRBV12-4 and J usage is TRBJ2-4; the D call may be TRBD1 or TRBD2 (5 bases each). CDR3 length: 14 residues. The V end was cut by 3 bases, the J end by 7 bases, with 13 bases between. CDR3 sequence reads: CASSLSGRSNIQYF. CDR3 nucleotide sequence: TGTGCCAGCAGTTTGTCGGGGCGGTCGAACATTCAGTACTTC.

V is TRBV10-3 and J is TRBJ2-7; D is perhaps TRBD2 (5 bases). The CDR3 contains 14 residues. V was trimmed by 4 bases and J by 5 bases, leaving 15 bases between them. The germline V gene has CDR1 ENHRY and CDR2 SYGVKD. CDR3 region: CAISVVGPGNEQYV. The CDR3 DNA reads as TGTGCCATCAGTGTGGTAGGGCCCGGGAACGAGCAGTACGTC.